A single sample is the source of the 2 T cell receptor beta chains below, sequenced in a study of blood T cell repertoires in COVID-19. The data were produced by immunoSEQ multiplex PCR, yet TCRdb's version contains in-frame clones alone and is incomplete. The sample has 120,000 to 150,000 clones, 84% seen once. The sequencing input was peripheral blood. The source is a human donor in a cohort sampled during active COVID-19.

The chain joins TRBV7-3 to TRBJ2-1, with TRBD1 matching 10 bases. The CDR3 is made up of 16 amino acids. Germline V CDR1 and CDR2: SGHTA, FQGTGA. Trimming cost V 5 bases and J 2 bases; bases outside gene matches: 6. CDR3 protein: CASSPGGQGAYNEQFF. Written as DNA, the CDR3 is TGTGCCAGCAGCCCCGGAGGACAGGGGGCCTACAATGAGCAGTTCTTC.

V gene TRBV11-2 combines with J gene TRBJ2-3, with TRBD2 matching over 9 bases. J was trimmed by 6 bases and V by 1 base; bases with no gene match: 11. Germline values: CDR1 SGHAT, CDR2 FQNNGV. The CDR3 has 17 residues. In DNA form, the CDR3 reads TGTGCCAGCAGCTTAGCCCCCAGCGGGAGGCGGGCTGATACGCAGTATTTT. Its protein product is CASSLAPSGRRADTQYF. Full variable domain (outside the CDR3, taken from reference TRBV11-2 and TRBJ2-3): EAGVAQSPRYKIIEKRQSVAFWCNPISGHATLYWYQQILGQGPKLLIQFQNNGVVDDSQLPKDRFSAERLKGVDSTLKIQPAKLEDSAVYLCASSLAPSGRRADTQYFGPGTRLTVL.